This is a list of T cell receptor beta chains from one sample in a study of blood T cell repertoires in COVID-19. Method: immunoSEQ multiplex PCR; TCRdb's copy keeps in-frame clones and lacks some. Of fewer than 85,000 clones listed, 82% are singletons. Sequencing input: peripheral blood. Every receptor here comes from an older woman with acute or convalescent COVID-19. CDR3s include the opening cysteine and the closing phenylalanine or tryptophan. Each record gives: CDR3 protein, CDR3 length, J gene, V gene.

cdr3_aa: CASSIISTGELFF
cdr3_length: 13
j_call: TRBJ2-2
v_call: TRBV10-2

cdr3_aa: CSLGRGRNQPQHF
cdr3_length: 13
j_call: TRBJ1-5
v_call: TRBV29-1

cdr3_aa: CASSPIWGDYEQYF
cdr3_length: 14
j_call: TRBJ2-7
v_call: TRBV7-2

cdr3_aa: CASSLGPGTSGKGYEQYF
cdr3_length: 18
j_call: TRBJ2-7
v_call: TRBV5-1

cdr3_aa: CASSVTSGGPDTQYF
cdr3_length: 15
j_call: TRBJ2-3
v_call: TRBV9

cdr3_aa: CAIRGTQDQPQHF
cdr3_length: 13
j_call: TRBJ1-5
v_call: TRBV10-3

cdr3_aa: CASGSLVGEQFF
cdr3_length: 12
j_call: TRBJ2-1
v_call: TRBV18

cdr3_aa: CASSNPGTANNQPQHF
cdr3_length: 16
j_call: TRBJ1-5
v_call: TRBV2

cdr3_aa: CASSRREGNTEAFF
cdr3_length: 14
j_call: TRBJ1-1
v_call: TRBV18

cdr3_aa: CASSPSRLGGYGYTF
cdr3_length: 15
j_call: TRBJ1-2
v_call: TRBV6-6

cdr3_aa: CASSSFDKPYEQYF
cdr3_length: 14
j_call: TRBJ2-7
v_call: TRBV11-3

cdr3_aa: CASSHPNRVLETQYF
cdr3_length: 15
j_call: TRBJ2-5
v_call: TRBV28

cdr3_aa: CASTRLAGGPTDTQYF
cdr3_length: 16
j_call: TRBJ2-3
v_call: TRBV2

cdr3_aa: CASSSTSGNEQFF
cdr3_length: 13
j_call: TRBJ2-1
v_call: TRBV7-3

cdr3_aa: CASSLGVCRDNQPQHF
cdr3_length: 16
j_call: TRBJ1-5
v_call: TRBV5-6

cdr3_aa: CASSLEGSRIETQYF
cdr3_length: 15
j_call: TRBJ2-5
v_call: TRBV11-2

cdr3_aa: CASSPLRSSSYNEQFF
cdr3_length: 16
j_call: TRBJ2-1
v_call: TRBV13

cdr3_aa: CASSETSAKTGYF
cdr3_length: 13
j_call: TRBJ2-7
v_call: TRBV6-1

cdr3_aa: CAARLAGLTDTQYF
cdr3_length: 14
j_call: TRBJ2-3
v_call: TRBV30

cdr3_aa: CASSVGLAGVPVTGELFF
cdr3_length: 18
j_call: TRBJ2-2
v_call: TRBV9

cdr3_aa: CATSGTRQGIGYTF
cdr3_length: 14
j_call: TRBJ1-2
v_call: TRBV15

cdr3_aa: CSARGTSGKSSYEQYF
cdr3_length: 16
j_call: TRBJ2-7
v_call: TRBV20-1

cdr3_aa: CASSSPWGRNTEAFF
cdr3_length: 15
j_call: TRBJ1-1
v_call: TRBV6-5

cdr3_aa: CSVLTSGRADTQYF
cdr3_length: 14
j_call: TRBJ2-3
v_call: TRBV29-1

cdr3_aa: CASSQGATEAFF
cdr3_length: 12
j_call: TRBJ1-1
v_call: TRBV12-3/TRBV12-4

cdr3_aa: CASRRQPLTSYEQYF
cdr3_length: 15
j_call: TRBJ2-7
v_call: TRBV19

cdr3_aa: CATSRDDRSNSPLHF
cdr3_length: 15
j_call: TRBJ1-6
v_call: TRBV15

cdr3_aa: CASRAGIRSYSNYGYTF
cdr3_length: 17
j_call: TRBJ1-2
v_call: TRBV30

cdr3_aa: CASRRQYMNTEAFF
cdr3_length: 14
j_call: TRBJ1-1
v_call: TRBV5-6

cdr3_aa: CASSLAGGWEQFF
cdr3_length: 13
j_call: TRBJ2-1
v_call: TRBV5-1

cdr3_aa: CASSLGDSNQPQHF
cdr3_length: 14
j_call: TRBJ1-5
v_call: TRBV18

cdr3_aa: CASSQYLENTEAFF
cdr3_length: 14
j_call: TRBJ1-1
v_call: TRBV3-1/TRBV3-2

cdr3_aa: CASSLTFLSNQPQHF
cdr3_length: 15
j_call: TRBJ1-5
v_call: TRBV7-2

cdr3_aa: CASRRTGQGPGGYTF
cdr3_length: 15
j_call: TRBJ1-2
v_call: TRBV27

cdr3_aa: CASSPGTGNRNEKLFF
cdr3_length: 16
j_call: TRBJ1-4
v_call: TRBV5-8

cdr3_aa: CSAGDRGNEQFF
cdr3_length: 12
j_call: TRBJ2-1
v_call: TRBV29-1

cdr3_aa: CASSQGSNQPQHF
cdr3_length: 13
j_call: TRBJ1-5
v_call: TRBV3-1/TRBV3-2

cdr3_aa: CASSSTRNTEAFF
cdr3_length: 13
j_call: TRBJ1-1
v_call: TRBV7-2

cdr3_aa: CASSEQGQPQHF
cdr3_length: 12
j_call: TRBJ1-5
v_call: TRBV2

cdr3_aa: CASSLNGGRGSPLHF
cdr3_length: 15
j_call: TRBJ1-6
v_call: TRBV28

cdr3_aa: CASSPSGLSGNEQFF
cdr3_length: 15
j_call: TRBJ2-1
v_call: TRBV7-2

cdr3_aa: CASSQTGVKGGYTF
cdr3_length: 14
j_call: TRBJ1-2
v_call: TRBV3-1/TRBV3-2

cdr3_aa: CASSSGQAGAYEQYF
cdr3_length: 15
j_call: TRBJ2-7
v_call: TRBV27

cdr3_aa: CASSQVGLEAFF
cdr3_length: 12
j_call: TRBJ1-1
v_call: TRBV4-2

cdr3_aa: CAWSETASNQPQHF
cdr3_length: 14
j_call: TRBJ1-5
v_call: TRBV30

cdr3_aa: CASSDIQGYEQYF
cdr3_length: 13
j_call: TRBJ2-7
v_call: TRBV2

cdr3_aa: CASSQDYLEVAGELFF
cdr3_length: 16
j_call: TRBJ2-2
v_call: TRBV4-2

cdr3_aa: CASSPGWATIYF
cdr3_length: 12
j_call: TRBJ1-3
v_call: TRBV3-1/TRBV3-2

cdr3_aa: CAWSRQQETQYF
cdr3_length: 12
j_call: TRBJ2-5
v_call: TRBV30

cdr3_aa: CATSRGGNRATYNEQFF
cdr3_length: 17
j_call: TRBJ2-1
v_call: TRBV15

cdr3_aa: CAISLQGDYGYTF
cdr3_length: 13
j_call: TRBJ1-2
v_call: TRBV10-3